This T cell receptor beta chain was identified in a study of T-cell reconstitution after alpha-beta-depleted transplantation in children. A library of TCRbeta sequences, prepared with unique molecular identifiers, was generated. MiXCR was run by TCRdb on the PCR reads, yielding one entry per CDR3 protein. The sample holds more than 400,000 distinct CDR3 sequences, approximately 10% seen once. This clonotype was observed a handful of times. Per germline, CDR1 DFQATT and CDR2 SNEGSKA (reference sequence). Trimming removed 2 bases at V and 0 bases at J, with 9 bases between. The CDR3 has 14 residues. Material: PBMCs, mostly from graft donor cells, obtained 180 days after TCRalphabeta/CD19-depleted stem cell transplant. The rearrangement joins TRBV20-1 to TRBJ2-3, with D unclear. The receptor was derived from a female patient between 2 and 10 years old who had a stem cell transplant for aplastic anemia, so the T cells may come from the graft donor. CDR3 in amino acids: CSARRAASTDTQYF. In DNA, the CDR3 is TGCAGTGCTAGAAGGGCGGCTAGCACAGATACGCAGTATTTT.